This is a list of T cell receptor beta chains from one sample in a study of T cell repertoires in cytomegalovirus infection. From the reads, TCRdb called clonotypes with MiXCR, one entry per CDR3 protein. The repertoire holds more than 400,000 distinct CDR3 sequences, with around 27% as singletons. Sequenced input: PBMCs. These receptor sequences come from a human donor in good health (CMV status not recorded). Some clones in this sample may be carry-over from other donors' samples. Each CDR3 is given with its conserved first and last residue. Fields, in order: V gene, D gene, clone size, J gene, CDR3 DNA, CDR3 protein. The D gene is left open where the match is weak. The listing skips clone size in some rows; elsewhere it reads once, few, many or a size class.

v_gene: TRBV7-2; d_gene: NA; abundance: few; j_gene: TRBJ2-1; CDR3nt: TGTGCCAGCAGCCCCACGAGGGGCGACCAGCAGTTCTTC; CDR3aa: CASSPTRGDQQFF
v_gene: TRBV18; d_gene: NA; abundance: many; j_gene: TRBJ1-1; CDR3nt: TGTGCCAGCAGCCCAGGGTTAATGAACACTGAAGCTTTCTTT; CDR3aa: CASSPGLMNTEAFF
v_gene: TRBV6-1; d_gene: NA; abundance: NA; j_gene: TRBJ2-2; CDR3nt: TGTGCCAGCTCCTTCCTGGGGGCCGGGGAGCTGTTTTTT; CDR3aa: CASSFLGAGELFF
v_gene: TRBV12-3/TRBV12-4; d_gene: NA; abundance: few; j_gene: TRBJ1-1; CDR3nt: TGTGCCAGCAGTTTATTCGGGGAGAACACTGAAGCTTTCTTT; CDR3aa: CASSLFGENTEAFF
v_gene: TRBV7-6; d_gene: TRBD1; abundance: NA; j_gene: TRBJ2-3; CDR3nt: TGTGCCAGCAGACGAGAGGGGGCCCCGCGGGATACGCAGTATTTT; CDR3aa: CASRREGAPRDTQYF
v_gene: TRBV30; d_gene: NA; abundance: NA; j_gene: TRBJ1-1; CDR3nt: TGTGCCTGGAGCATACAGGGTAACACTGAAGCTTTCTTT; CDR3aa: CAWSIQGNTEAFF
v_gene: TRBV7-2; d_gene: NA; abundance: many; j_gene: TRBJ1-2; CDR3nt: TGTGCCAGCAGCCCCCGAGCCGCCAAGTCTTTTAACTATGGCTACACCTTC; CDR3aa: CASSPRAAKSFNYGYTF
v_gene: TRBV5-6; d_gene: TRBD1; abundance: NA; j_gene: TRBJ1-2; CDR3nt: TGTGCCAGCAGTCGGACAGGAGACCTTAACTATGGCTACACCTTC; CDR3aa: CASSRTGDLNYGYTF
v_gene: TRBV4-2; d_gene: NA; abundance: NA; j_gene: TRBJ2-7; CDR3nt: TGTGCCAGCAGCCAAGATCCCAACGAGCAGTACTTC; CDR3aa: CASSQDPNEQYF
v_gene: TRBV7-2; d_gene: NA; abundance: NA; j_gene: TRBJ2-6; CDR3nt: TGTGCCAGCAGCCCATTGGGCCGCGTCGCGGGGGCCAACGTCCTGACTTTC; CDR3aa: CASSPLGRVAGANVLTF
v_gene: TRBV29-1; d_gene: NA; abundance: NA; j_gene: TRBJ2-5; CDR3nt: TGCAGCGTTCCCGACAGCCGTGGGTCGGAGACCCAGTACTTC; CDR3aa: CSVPDSRGSETQYF
v_gene: TRBV28; d_gene: NA; abundance: many; j_gene: TRBJ1-2; CDR3nt: TGTGCCAGCAGAAGGGACTATGGCTACACCTTC; CDR3aa: CASRRDYGYTF
v_gene: TRBV15; d_gene: NA; abundance: NA; j_gene: TRBJ2-5; CDR3nt: TGTGCCACCAGCCTTCCTATCGAAGAGACCCAGTACTTC; CDR3aa: CATSLPIEETQYF
v_gene: TRBV19; d_gene: NA; abundance: NA; j_gene: TRBJ1-1; CDR3nt: TGTGCCATCCGAGGGGGGACCTTGAACACTGAAGCTTTCTTT; CDR3aa: CAIRGGTLNTEAFF
v_gene: TRBV11-3; d_gene: NA; abundance: NA; j_gene: TRBJ2-1; CDR3nt: TGTGCCAGCAGCAGGAGCGACTCCTACAATGAGCAGTTCTTC; CDR3aa: CASSRSDSYNEQFF
v_gene: TRBV5-6; d_gene: TRBD1; abundance: NA; j_gene: TRBJ1-2; CDR3nt: TGTGCCAGCAGCTGGACAGGGGCTGGCTACACCTTC; CDR3aa: CASSWTGAGYTF
v_gene: TRBV20-1; d_gene: TRBD1; abundance: few; j_gene: TRBJ2-6; CDR3nt: TGCAGTGCTAGGGGACAGGGGGCAGCTGGGGCCAACGTCCTGACTTTC; CDR3aa: CSARGQGAAGANVLTF
v_gene: TRBV7-2; d_gene: NA; abundance: many; j_gene: TRBJ1-2; CDR3nt: TGTGCCAGCAGCTTATCAGTATTTGAAGACGGCTACACCTTC; CDR3aa: CASSLSVFEDGYTF
v_gene: TRBV7-2; d_gene: NA; abundance: many; j_gene: TRBJ1-6; CDR3nt: TGTGCCAGCAGCTTAGGGCAGGGTGGGGGGTCACCCCTCCACTTT; CDR3aa: CASSLGQGGGSPLHF
v_gene: TRBV19; d_gene: NA; abundance: NA; j_gene: TRBJ2-2; CDR3nt: TGTGCCAGTAGCTCACCGACAGGTTTCACCGGGGAGCTGTTTTTT; CDR3aa: CASSSPTGFTGELFF
v_gene: TRBV4-2; d_gene: NA; abundance: few; j_gene: TRBJ1-2; CDR3nt: TGTGCCAGCAGCCAAGGCGGGGGTTGGAACAGCCCTAACTATGGCTACACCTTC; CDR3aa: CASSQGGGWNSPNYGYTF
v_gene: TRBV28; d_gene: TRBD2; abundance: NA; j_gene: TRBJ2-7; CDR3nt: TGTGCCAGCAGTGCACCATTAGCGGGAGGGATCTACGAGCAGTACTTC; CDR3aa: CASSAPLAGGIYEQYF
v_gene: TRBV6-6; d_gene: TRBD1; abundance: few; j_gene: TRBJ1-5; CDR3nt: TGTGCCAGCAGTTACTCGGGCCAGGGGGTTGGGGCGGGCCAGCATTTT; CDR3aa: CASSYSGQGVGAGQHF
v_gene: TRBV7-2; d_gene: TRBD1; abundance: many; j_gene: TRBJ1-1; CDR3nt: TGTGCCAGCAGCCCGACGACAGGGATGAACACTGAAGCTTTCTTT; CDR3aa: CASSPTTGMNTEAFF
v_gene: TRBV6-1; d_gene: NA; abundance: few; j_gene: TRBJ2-1; CDR3nt: TGTGCCAGCAGTGAAGCGGGACCAAGACTGTTCTTC; CDR3aa: CASSEAGPRLFF
v_gene: TRBV29-1; d_gene: NA; abundance: few; j_gene: TRBJ2-5; CDR3nt: TGCAGCGCCGCCTTAGCGCGCGGAGAGACCCAGTACTTC; CDR3aa: CSAALARGETQYF
v_gene: TRBV20-1; d_gene: NA; abundance: few; j_gene: TRBJ1-1; CDR3nt: TGCAGTGCTAGAGCACCTCAGGGGCTTGGCACTGAAGCTTTCTTT; CDR3aa: CSARAPQGLGTEAFF